This entry lists 22 T cell receptor beta chains sequenced from one sample in a study of shared clonotypes between healthy human individuals. TCRdb's copy holds only in-frame clones and misses some; the assay was immunoSEQ multiplex PCR. Of roughly 2.5 million clones in the sample, around nine tenths are singletons; the top ten hold about 0.13%. Sequenced: naive CD4+ T cells sorted from blood. Subset denoted: CD45RA+ positively selected. These receptors all stem from a young man in good health.

The chain carries TRBV30 and TRBJ2-7; D gene ambiguous. CDR3 length: 11 amino acids. V dropped 4 bases and J dropped 2 bases, with 6 bases sitting between them. CDR1 and CDR2 (germline): GTSNPN, SVGIG (reference sequence). CDR3 coding DNA: TGTGCCTGGAATACAGCCTACGAGCAGTACTTC. It translates to CAWNTAYEQYF.

Remarks on this clone: This sample also contains other DNA sequences that code for the same CDR3. This chain joins TRBV29-1 and TRBJ1-2; maybe TRBD1 (6 bases). V dropped 3 bases and J dropped 4 bases, with 18 bases sitting between them. Germline loops: CDR1 SQVTM, CDR2 ANQGSEA. The CDR3 consists of 15 residues. The CDR3 here is CSVETGQLSIYGYTF. The CDR3 nucleotides read TGCAGCGTTGAGACAGGACAGCTCTCAATCTATGGCTACACCTTC.

The chain is built from TRBV6-5 and TRBJ2-7; D is perhaps TRBD1 or TRBD2 (6 bases each). Germline assignment: CDR1 MNHEY and CDR2 SVGAGI. V lost 6 bases and J 0 bases, leaving 15 bases between the germline ends. This CDR3 has 15 residues. CDR3 nucleotide sequence: TGTGCCAGCAGCCGCACGCCGGGGGCCTCCTACGAGCAGTACTTC. Amino acids: CASSRTPGASYEQYF.

The chain uses TRBV28 and TRBJ2-3; D possibly corresponds to TRBD2 (5 bases). CDR3 size: 12 residues. V gave up 6 bases and J gave up 11 bases, with 15 bases separating them. In germline, CDR1 is MDHEN, CDR2 SYDVKM. CDR3 DNA sequence: TGTGCCAGCAGCCCCGGGGATAGAATGCAGTATTTT. Its protein is CASSPGDRMQYF.

V gene TRBV5-1 combines with J gene TRBJ2-5; weak D call: TRBD1 (6 bases). Germline lookup yields CDR1 SGHRS and CDR2 YFSETQ. V gave up 4 bases and J gave up 3 bases, with 13 bases separating them. CDR3 length equals 14 residues. CDR3 sequence reads: CASSTRGREETQYF. As DNA, the CDR3 is TGCGCCAGCAGCACCAGGGGCCGGGAAGAGACCCAGTACTTC.

This chain connects TRBV21-1 to TRBJ1-1. TRBV21-1 is marked as a pseudogene. There are 11 residues in the CDR3. The CDR3 nucleotides are TGTGCCAGCAGCAAGAGTCGGGGGGCTTTCTTT. Encoded protein: CASSKSRGAFF.

This chain uses TRBV7-9 with TRBJ2-7; 8 bases map to TRBD1. Germline V gene sequence: CDR1 SEHNR, CDR2 FQNEAQ (reference sequence). The length of the CDR3 is 16 residues. The ends lost 5 bases at V and 7 bases at J; junction bases unmatched: 16. CDR3 sequence (DNA): TGTGCCAGCAGCCCGATCGGACAGGGCTTGTTCGTTGAGCAGTACTTC. Its translation: CASSPIGQGLFVEQYF.

This chain joins TRBV18 and TRBJ1-2, with D perhaps TRBD1 (6 bases). The CDR3 covers 15 residues. The germline gives CDR1 KGHSH, CDR2 LQKENI. Trimming left V 3 bases short and J 0 bases short, with 11 bases between. CDR3 in amino acids: CASSPVDSTNYGYTF. In DNA, the CDR3 is TGTGCCAGCTCACCCGTGGACAGCACTAACTATGGCTACACCTTC.

The chain recombines TRBV12-2 with TRBJ2-2; TRBD1 is taken as the D call from the table, unchecked against the DNA. TRBV12-2 is noted as a pseudogene. The CDR3 is 13 residues long. The CDR3 is CASRLQGAGELFF. In nucleotides, the CDR3 is TGTGCAAGTCGCCTACAGGGGGCCGGGGAGCTGTTTTTT.

V is TRBV19 and J is TRBJ2-1; D uncertain. Germline values: CDR1 LNHDA, CDR2 SQIVND (reference sequence). The CDR3 covers 13 residues. Trimming left V 6 bases short and J 4 bases short, with 10 bases between. The CDR3 nucleotides are TGTGCCAGTAGGGGTGAGGCTTACAATGAGCAGTTCTTC. Translation gives CASRGEAYNEQFF.

V is TRBV14 and J is TRBJ2-5; D not certain. The CDR3 runs 15 residues. V was trimmed by 1 base and J by 3 bases, leaving 12 bases between them. CDR1 is SGHDN and CDR2 is FVKESK in the germline V gene. CDR3 sequence (DNA): TGTGCCAGCAGCCAAGTGGCCGGGCGAGAAGAGACCCAGTACTTC. The encoded protein is CASSQVAGREETQYF.

Details on this clone: Other DNA sequences within the sample encode an identical CDR3. The rearrangement links TRBV7-2 to TRBJ2-7, with a possible D match to TRBD1 (6 bases). V lost 5 bases and J lost 2, with 10 bases in between. The CDR3 covers 13 residues. CDR1 and CDR2 (germline): SGHTA, FQGNSA. The CDR3 sequence: CASSLTGTYEQYF. CDR3 nucleotide sequence: TGTGCCAGCAGCCTCACAGGGACCTACGAGCAGTACTTC. The full variable domain, completed using reference TRBV7-2 and TRBJ2-7, is GAGVSQSPSNKVTEKGKDVELRCDPISGHTALYWYRQSLGQGLEFLIYFQGNSAPDKSGLPSDRFSAERTGGSVSTLTIQRTQQEDSAVYLCASSLTGTYEQYFGPGTRLTVT.

Written as DNA, the CDR3 is TGTGCCATCAGTGAAAGTCAGGGGATATACGAGCAGTACTTC. Translated: CAISESQGIYEQYF. This rearrangement joins TRBV10-3 to TRBJ2-5; a weak D match, TRBD1 (6 bases). The end of the DNA is better explained by TRBJ2-7, so the J call may be wrong. This CDR3 is built from 14 residues. Looked up from germline, CDR1 is ENHRY and CDR2 is SYGVKD.

A single count supports this clone. This chain connects TRBV28 to TRBJ2-7; the match to TRBD2 covers 10 bases. The CDR3 sequence is 14 residues long. Losses at the gene ends were 6 bases for V and 3 bases for J; bases not matched to a gene: 5. The germline gives CDR1 MDHEN, CDR2 SYDVKM. This CDR3 reads CASSVAGGSYEQYF. The DNA for the CDR3 is TGTGCCAGCAGCGTAGCGGGGGGAAGCTACGAGCAGTACTTC.

This clone was found once. This chain uses TRBV6-6 with TRBJ2-1; 8 bases are shared with TRBD2. Germline values: CDR1 MNHNY, CDR2 SVGAGI (reference sequence). The CDR3 has 15 amino acids. The V segment lost 5 bases and the J segment 12 bases; nucleotides outside the gene matches: 15. This CDR3 is CASSPTLAGPGVQFF. The CDR3 nucleotides read TGTGCCAGCAGTCCCACATTAGCGGGGCCAGGAGTGCAGTTCTTC.

The chain has TRBV2 and TRBJ1-2, with unresolved D. CDR3 length equals 13 residues. V dropped 8 bases and J dropped 4 bases, with 14 bases sitting between them. The germline CDR1 and CDR2 sequences are SNHLY and FYNNEI. The CDR3 is CASSPEPIYGYTF. CDR3 coding DNA: TGTGCCAGCTCTCCGGAGCCGATCTATGGCTACACCTTC.

The chain has TRBV27 and TRBJ2-7, with 8 bases fitting TRBD1. V was pared by 5 bases and J by 0 bases, with 6 bases of the junction left unmatched. This CDR3 region has 15 residues. CDR1 is MNHEY, CDR2 SMNVEV, per germline (reference sequence). The CDR3 nucleotides read TGTGCCAGCAGTAGATACAGGGGGAGCTCCTACGAGCAGTACTTC. It codes for CASSRYRGSSYEQYF.

The CDR3 reads CAISGSATAAQYF. The CDR3 DNA reads TGTGCCATCAGTGGGTCGGCCACGGCGGCCCAGTACTTC. This chain connects TRBV10-3 to TRBJ2-5; D remains ambiguous. The CDR3 extends over 13 amino acids. Trimming pared 4 bases from V and 9 bases from J, leaving 15 bases between. The germline V gene encodes CDR1 ENHRY and CDR2 SYGVKD.

The chain employs TRBV30 and TRBJ1-6; 7 nucleotides match TRBD1. The CDR3 is made up of 14 amino acids. V shed 8 bases, J shed 5 bases, and the junction held 9 bases outside the gene matches. Germline-derived CDR1 and CDR2 are GTSNPN and SVGIG (reference sequence). The CDR3 sequence is CAATTGADNSPLHF. The CDR3 nucleotides read TGTGCCGCCACCACAGGGGCCGATAATTCACCCCTCCACTTT.

The rearrangement links TRBV20-1 to TRBJ2-7; D ambiguous. Deletions cut 3 bases from V and 3 bases from J, with 6 bases between. The germline V gene has CDR1 DFQATT and CDR2 SNEGSKA (reference sequence). The CDR3 has 11 amino acids. The CDR3: CSASQNYEQYF. CDR3 sequence (DNA): TGCAGTGCTAGCCAGAACTACGAGCAGTACTTC.

The chain combines TRBV7-3 with TRBJ1-5; D unresolved. Germline V gives CDR1 SGHTA, CDR2 FQGTGA. The CDR3 length is 13 residues. V was trimmed by 4 bases and J by 5 bases, leaving 9 bases between them. CDR3: CASSSLTHQPQHF. DNA for the CDR3: TGTGCCAGCAGCTCCTTGACTCATCAGCCCCAGCATTTT.

In regard to this clone: Additional DNA sequences in this sample encode the identical CDR3. The chain joins TRBV5-1 to TRBJ2-1; 10 bases line up with TRBD2. The CDR3 consists of 15 residues. V was pared by 4 bases and J by 2 bases, with 3 bases of the junction left unmatched. Looked up from germline, CDR1 is SGHRS and CDR2 is YFSETQ. For the CDR3, the DNA is TGCGCCAGCAGCCGAGCGGGAGGGGCCTACAATGAGCAGTTCTTC. Encoded protein: CASSRAGGAYNEQFF. The full variable domain, in which reference TRBV5-1 and TRBJ2-1 provide the parts outside the CDR3, is KAGVTQTPRYLIKTRGQQVTLSCSPISGHRSVSWYQQTPGQGLQFLFEYFSETQRNKGNFPGRFSGRQFSNSRSEMNVSTLELGDSALYLCASSRAGGAYNEQFFGPGTRLTVL.